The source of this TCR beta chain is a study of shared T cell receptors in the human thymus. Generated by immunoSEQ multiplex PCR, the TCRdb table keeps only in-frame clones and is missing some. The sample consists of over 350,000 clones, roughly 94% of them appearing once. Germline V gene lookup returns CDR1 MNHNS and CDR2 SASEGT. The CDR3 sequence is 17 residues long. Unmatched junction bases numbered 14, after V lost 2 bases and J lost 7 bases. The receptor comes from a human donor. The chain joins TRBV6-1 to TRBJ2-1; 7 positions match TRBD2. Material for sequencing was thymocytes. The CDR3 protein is CASSEWGAGPLGNEQFF. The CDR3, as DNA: TGTGCCAGCAGTGAATGGGGAGCGGGGCCCCTCGGTAATGAGCAGTTCTTC.